Listed below are T cell receptor beta chains from one sample, sequenced in a study of shared clonotypes between healthy human individuals. Repertoires were generated with immunoSEQ multiplex PCR, while TCRdb's copy carries only in-frame clones and drops some. The data show about 500,000 clones, roughly three quarters seen once. Sequenced sample: PBMCs. The origin of the receptors is a woman aged 40 to 49 in good health. Some clones in this sample may be carry-over from other donors' samples. The CDR3 runs from the conserved cysteine through the conserved F or W. Each record gives: V gene, clone size, J gene, D gene, CDR3 DNA, CDR3 protein. D genes are given only for firm matches. Expanded clones get a size class; other rows say once, few or many, or leave the size out.

V gene: TRBV10-2
clone size: .
J gene: TRBJ2-5
D gene: TRBD1
CDR3 DNA: TGCGCCAGCAGTGAGCCCCGGGACAGTCTTGGGGAGACCCAGTACTTC
CDR3 protein: CASSEPRDSLGETQYF

V gene: TRBV7-3
clone size: .
J gene: TRBJ2-2
D gene: TRBD1
CDR3 DNA: TGTGCCAGCAGCTTCCCTGGACAGGGGGGCACCGGGGAGCTGTTTTTT
CDR3 protein: CASSFPGQGGTGELFF

V gene: TRBV5-1
clone size: .
J gene: TRBJ2-7
D gene: .
CDR3 DNA: TGCGCCAGCAGCTTGTCTAGCGCTTCCGAGCAGTACTTC
CDR3 protein: CASSLSSASEQYF

V gene: TRBV9
clone size: .
J gene: TRBJ2-2
D gene: TRBD1
CDR3 DNA: TGTGCCAGCAGCCCATACGGGACAGGGATGTGGACCGGGGAGCTGTTTTTT
CDR3 protein: CASSPYGTGMWTGELFF

V gene: TRBV10-2
clone size: .
J gene: TRBJ1-2
D gene: TRBD1
CDR3 DNA: TGCGCCAGCGCTGGACAGGGAAACTATGGCTACACCTTC
CDR3 protein: CASAGQGNYGYTF

V gene: TRBV4-2
clone size: .
J gene: TRBJ1-2
D gene: .
CDR3 DNA: TGTGCCAGCAGCGCCCGTACGGCTAACTATGGCTACACCTTC
CDR3 protein: CASSARTANYGYTF

V gene: TRBV19
clone size: .
J gene: TRBJ1-5
D gene: .
CDR3 DNA: TGTGCCAGTAGTCTGTACAAGGTTAGCAATCAGCCCCAGCATTTT
CDR3 protein: CASSLYKVSNQPQHF

V gene: TRBV6-5
clone size: .
J gene: TRBJ2-7
D gene: TRBD2
CDR3 DNA: TGTGCCAGCAGTTACGGGACTAGAGGGTACGAGCAGTACTTC
CDR3 protein: CASSYGTRGYEQYF

V gene: TRBV18
clone size: .
J gene: TRBJ1-5
D gene: TRBD1
CDR3 DNA: TGTGCCAGCTCAGCCCGGGACAGGGCCCTTAGCAATCAGCCCCAGCATTTT
CDR3 protein: CASSARDRALSNQPQHF

V gene: TRBV28
clone size: once
J gene: TRBJ2-7
D gene: TRBD2
CDR3 DNA: TGTGCCAGCAGTCTCAGCGGGAGGGACGAGCAGTACTTC
CDR3 protein: CASSLSGRDEQYF

V gene: TRBV4-1
clone size: .
J gene: TRBJ2-7
D gene: TRBD1
CDR3 DNA: TGCGCCAGCAGCCCGGGACAGGGTCGGGTCGAGCAGTACTTC
CDR3 protein: CASSPGQGRVEQYF

V gene: TRBV27
clone size: .
J gene: TRBJ2-7
D gene: TRBD2
CDR3 DNA: TGTGCCAGCAGTTTATCTCCGGGACTAGCTACCTACGAGCAGTACTTC
CDR3 protein: CASSLSPGLATYEQYF

V gene: TRBV7-3
clone size: .
J gene: TRBJ2-1
D gene: TRBD2
CDR3 DNA: TGTGCCAGCAGTCTCCTAGCGGGAGGGCCGGCAAATGTTGAGCAGTTCTTC
CDR3 protein: CASSLLAGGPANVEQFF

V gene: TRBV30
clone size: .
J gene: TRBJ2-2
D gene: .
CDR3 DNA: TGTGCCTGGAGTGTACCGGGGGCACCCGCCCTCGGGGAGGGGCTGTTTTTT
CDR3 protein: CAWSVPGAPALGEGLFF

V gene: TRBV29-1
clone size: few
J gene: TRBJ1-4
D gene: .
CDR3 DNA: TGCAGCGCACGGGGACAAGGGGGGTTTGAAAAACTGTTTTTT
CDR3 protein: CSARGQGGFEKLFF

V gene: TRBV5-1
clone size: .
J gene: TRBJ2-5
D gene: .
CDR3 DNA: TGCGCCAGCAGCTTGGGGGGAACTCGCCAAGAGACCCAGTACTTC
CDR3 protein: CASSLGGTRQETQYF

V gene: TRBV29-1
clone size: .
J gene: TRBJ2-2
D gene: TRBD2
CDR3 DNA: TGCAGCGCCAGGACTAGCGGGAGGGGGAACACCGGGGAGCTGTTTTTT
CDR3 protein: CSARTSGRGNTGELFF

V gene: TRBV6-5
clone size: .
J gene: TRBJ2-7
D gene: .
CDR3 DNA: TGTGCCAGCTCTAAAGGATCTTTAGGCGAGCAGTACTTC
CDR3 protein: CASSKGSLGEQYF

V gene: TRBV11-2
clone size: .
J gene: TRBJ1-1
D gene: .
CDR3 DNA: TGTGCCAGCAGCCAAGCGAGGGGCACTGAAGCTTTCTTT
CDR3 protein: CASSQARGTEAFF

V gene: TRBV29-1
clone size: .
J gene: TRBJ1-5
D gene: .
CDR3 DNA: TGCAGCGTTGTGTTGGGAGGTGATCAGCCCCAGCATTTT
CDR3 protein: CSVVLGGDQPQHF

V gene: TRBV6-5
clone size: .
J gene: TRBJ2-1
D gene: TRBD2
CDR3 DNA: TGTGCCAGCAGTTCACCGATAGCGGGAGAGGCTCAGTTCTTC
CDR3 protein: CASSSPIAGEAQFF

V gene: TRBV5-1
clone size: many
J gene: TRBJ2-7
D gene: TRBD2
CDR3 DNA: TGCGCCAGCAGCTTGGACGGGAGGAGTGACGAGCAGTACTTC
CDR3 protein: CASSLDGRSDEQYF

V gene: TRBV20-1
clone size: once
J gene: TRBJ2-7
D gene: .
CDR3 DNA: TGCAGTGCTACTAGAACCTACGAGCAGTACTTC
CDR3 protein: CSATRTYEQYF

V gene: TRBV18
clone size: .
J gene: TRBJ1-6
D gene: .
CDR3 DNA: TGTGCCAGCTCACTCGGGACGGACTCCTATAATTCACCCCTCCACTTT
CDR3 protein: CASSLGTDSYNSPLHF

V gene: TRBV7-2
clone size: .
J gene: TRBJ2-3
D gene: .
CDR3 DNA: TGTGCCAGCAGCTTAGTTGGGGCAGATACGCAGTATTTT
CDR3 protein: CASSLVGADTQYF

V gene: TRBV7-7
clone size: .
J gene: TRBJ2-7
D gene: .
CDR3 DNA: TGTGCTAGCAGCTTAGACCCAAGCTCCTACGAGCAGTACTTC
CDR3 protein: CASSLDPSSYEQYF

V gene: TRBV5-1
clone size: once
J gene: TRBJ2-3
D gene: TRBD2
CDR3 DNA: TGCGCCAGCAGCTTTGGGACTAGCGGGAGCACAGATACGCAGTATTTT
CDR3 protein: CASSFGTSGSTDTQYF

V gene: TRBV7-9
clone size: .
J gene: TRBJ2-7
D gene: TRBD2
CDR3 DNA: TGTGCCAGCAGCTTTCCCGGGCGGGAGGCCTCCTACGAGCAGTACTTC
CDR3 protein: CASSFPGREASYEQYF

V gene: TRBV5-6
clone size: .
J gene: TRBJ2-7
D gene: TRBD2
CDR3 DNA: TGTGCCAGCAGCCCGGGACTAGTGTTTGAGCAGTACTTC
CDR3 protein: CASSPGLVFEQYF

V gene: TRBV29-1
clone size: .
J gene: TRBJ1-2
D gene: .
CDR3 DNA: TGCAGCGTTTGGGGGGGGAACTATGGCTACACCTTC
CDR3 protein: CSVWGGNYGYTF

V gene: TRBV5-6
clone size: .
J gene: TRBJ1-1
D gene: .
CDR3 DNA: TGTGCCAGCAGTTATGACGCTCGGAACACTGAAGCTTTCTTT
CDR3 protein: CASSYDARNTEAFF

V gene: TRBV5-4
clone size: .
J gene: TRBJ2-7
D gene: TRBD2
CDR3 DNA: TGTGCCAGCAGCAAGCGGGAGCGGGACGAGCAGTACTTC
CDR3 protein: CASSKRERDEQYF

V gene: TRBV2
clone size: .
J gene: TRBJ2-5
D gene: .
CDR3 DNA: TGTGCCAGCAACTCGGGGTTTGGGGAGACCCAGTACTTC
CDR3 protein: CASNSGFGETQYF

V gene: TRBV18
clone size: .
J gene: TRBJ2-3
D gene: TRBD1
CDR3 DNA: TGTGCCAGCTCAGGACGGACAGGGGACTGGGGAGATACGCAGTATTTT
CDR3 protein: CASSGRTGDWGDTQYF

V gene: TRBV7-9
clone size: .
J gene: TRBJ2-7
D gene: TRBD2
CDR3 DNA: TGTGCCAGCAGCTCCAGCGGGGCCTACGAGCAGTACTTC
CDR3 protein: CASSSSGAYEQYF

V gene: TRBV6-6
clone size: once
J gene: TRBJ2-1
D gene: TRBD1
CDR3 DNA: TGTGCCAGCAATCCGGGACAGGGAAGGAATGAGCAGTTCTTC
CDR3 protein: CASNPGQGRNEQFF

V gene: TRBV28
clone size: .
J gene: TRBJ1-2
D gene: TRBD1
CDR3 DNA: TGTGCCAGCCGTAGGTCGACAGGGAGCTATGGCTACACCTTC
CDR3 protein: CASRRSTGSYGYTF

V gene: TRBV27
clone size: .
J gene: TRBJ1-6
D gene: .
CDR3 DNA: TGTGCCAGCAGTTTAATTCTGGGTATGGGTTCACCCCTCCACTTT
CDR3 protein: CASSLILGMGSPLHF

V gene: TRBV19
clone size: .
J gene: TRBJ1-5
D gene: TRBD1
CDR3 DNA: TGTGCCAGTAGGTCACAGGGGACCCGGAATCAGCCCCAGCATTTT
CDR3 protein: CASRSQGTRNQPQHF

V gene: TRBV6-5
clone size: .
J gene: TRBJ1-4
D gene: .
CDR3 DNA: TGTGCCAGCAGTTACGAGCCAGGGAATGAAAAACTGTTTTTT
CDR3 protein: CASSYEPGNEKLFF

V gene: TRBV10-1
clone size: .
J gene: TRBJ2-2
D gene: .
CDR3 DNA: TGCGCCAGCAGCGGACACTTCACCGGGGAGCTGTTTTTT
CDR3 protein: CASSGHFTGELFF

V gene: TRBV6-1
clone size: .
J gene: TRBJ1-1
D gene: .
CDR3 DNA: TGTGCCAGCGGCGGGGCCCAGGGAGCTTTCTTT
CDR3 protein: CASGGAQGAFF

V gene: TRBV5-6
clone size: .
J gene: TRBJ2-7
D gene: .
CDR3 DNA: TGTGCCAGCAGCTTGGGGGCGGGGTCCTACGAGCAGTACTTC
CDR3 protein: CASSLGAGSYEQYF

V gene: TRBV2
clone size: .
J gene: TRBJ2-1
D gene: .
CDR3 DNA: TGTGCCAGCGGGGCGGGGCCCAACAATGAGCAGTTCTTC
CDR3 protein: CASGAGPNNEQFF

V gene: TRBV28
clone size: .
J gene: TRBJ1-5
D gene: .
CDR3 DNA: TGTGCCAGCAGCCTAAGGGGGGGCAATCAGCCCCAGCATTTT
CDR3 protein: CASSLRGGNQPQHF

V gene: TRBV5-1
clone size: .
J gene: TRBJ2-7
D gene: .
CDR3 DNA: TGCGCCAGCAGGGTAAGGAGCGGTAACTCCTACGAGCAGTACTTC
CDR3 protein: CASRVRSGNSYEQYF